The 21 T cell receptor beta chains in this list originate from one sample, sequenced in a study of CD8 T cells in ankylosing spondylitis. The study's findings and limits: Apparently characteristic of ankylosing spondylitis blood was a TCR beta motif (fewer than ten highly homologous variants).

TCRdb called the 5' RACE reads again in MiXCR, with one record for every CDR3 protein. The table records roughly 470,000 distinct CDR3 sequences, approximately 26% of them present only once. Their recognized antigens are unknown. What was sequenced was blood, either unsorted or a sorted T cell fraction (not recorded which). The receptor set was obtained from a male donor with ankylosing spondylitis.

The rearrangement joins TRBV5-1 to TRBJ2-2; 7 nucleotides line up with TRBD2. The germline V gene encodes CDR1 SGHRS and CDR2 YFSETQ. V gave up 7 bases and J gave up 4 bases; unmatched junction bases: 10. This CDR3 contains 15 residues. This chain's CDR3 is CASLASGAFTGELFF. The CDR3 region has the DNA TGCGCCAGCCTTGCTAGCGGAGCCTTCACCGGGGAGCTGTTTTTT.

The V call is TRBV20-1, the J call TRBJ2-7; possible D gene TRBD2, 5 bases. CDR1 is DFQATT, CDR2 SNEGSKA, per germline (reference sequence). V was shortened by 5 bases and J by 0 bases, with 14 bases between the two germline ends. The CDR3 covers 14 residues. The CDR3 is CSALDPGSSYEQYF. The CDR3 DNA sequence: TGCAGTGCTCTCGACCCGGGGAGCTCCTACGAGCAGTACTTC.

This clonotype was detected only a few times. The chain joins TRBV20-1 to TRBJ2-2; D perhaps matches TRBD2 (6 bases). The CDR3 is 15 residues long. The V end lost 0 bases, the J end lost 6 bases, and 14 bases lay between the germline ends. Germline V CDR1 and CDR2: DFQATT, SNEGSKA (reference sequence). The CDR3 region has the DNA TGCAGTGCTAGAGATGGGCGGGATACCCCCGGGGAGCTGTTTTTT. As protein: CSARDGRDTPGELFF.

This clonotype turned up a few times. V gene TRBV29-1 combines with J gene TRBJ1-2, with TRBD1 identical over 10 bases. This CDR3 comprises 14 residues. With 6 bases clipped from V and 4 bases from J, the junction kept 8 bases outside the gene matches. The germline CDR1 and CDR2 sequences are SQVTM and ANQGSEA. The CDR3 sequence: CSVGDRGQGYGYTF. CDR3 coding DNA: TGCAGCGTGGGAGACAGGGGGCAGGGCTATGGCTACACCTTC.

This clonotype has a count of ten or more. DNA of the CDR3: TGTGCCAGCAGTGAAGAAAGGAGGGGGCGTTCTGGCTACACCTTC. It encodes CASSEERRGRSGYTF. The chain couples TRBV6-1 to TRBJ1-2; 7 bases agree with TRBD1. This CDR3 spans 15 amino acids. Germline CDR1 and CDR2: MNHNS and SASEGT. V shed 1 base, J shed 7 bases, and the junction held 9 bases outside the gene matches.

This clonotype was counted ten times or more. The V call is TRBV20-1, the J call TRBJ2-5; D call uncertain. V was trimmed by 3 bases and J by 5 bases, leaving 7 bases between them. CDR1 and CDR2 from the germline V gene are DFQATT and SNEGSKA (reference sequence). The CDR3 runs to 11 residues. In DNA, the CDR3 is TGCAGTGCTAGCCCCGGGGAGACCCAGTACTTC. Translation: CSASPGETQYF.

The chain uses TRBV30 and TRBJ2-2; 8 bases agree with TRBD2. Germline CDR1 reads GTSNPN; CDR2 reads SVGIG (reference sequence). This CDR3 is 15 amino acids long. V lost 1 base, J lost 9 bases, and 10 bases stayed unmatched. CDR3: CAWSAAGVVSWELFF. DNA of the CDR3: TGTGCCTGGAGTGCAGCGGGAGTCGTGTCGTGGGAGCTGTTTTTT.

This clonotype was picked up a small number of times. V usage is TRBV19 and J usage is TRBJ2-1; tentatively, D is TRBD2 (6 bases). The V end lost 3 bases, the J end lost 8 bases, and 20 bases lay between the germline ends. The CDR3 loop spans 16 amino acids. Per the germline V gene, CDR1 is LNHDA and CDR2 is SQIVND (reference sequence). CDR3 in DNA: TGTGCCAGTAGTATGAATAGGTGGGAGGCCGGGGATGAGCAGTTCTTC. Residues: CASSMNRWEAGDEQFF.

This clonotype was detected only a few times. The CDR3, as DNA: TGCGCCAGCAGCTTGTTTGGGACTAGTATCTTCAATGAGCAGTTCTTC. Translation gives CASSLFGTSIFNEQFF. The rearrangement links TRBV5-1 to TRBJ2-1; 8 bases fit TRBD2. Germline loops: CDR1 SGHRS, CDR2 YFSETQ. V was pared by 1 base and J by 6 bases, with 9 bases of the junction left unmatched. The CDR3 runs to 16 residues.

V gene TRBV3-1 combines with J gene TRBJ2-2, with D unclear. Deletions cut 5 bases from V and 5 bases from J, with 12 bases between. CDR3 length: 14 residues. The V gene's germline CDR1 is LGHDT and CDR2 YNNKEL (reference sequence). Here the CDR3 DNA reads TGTGCCAGCAGCGACCCCTGGGGTACCGGGGAGCTGTTTTTT. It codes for CASSDPWGTGELFF.

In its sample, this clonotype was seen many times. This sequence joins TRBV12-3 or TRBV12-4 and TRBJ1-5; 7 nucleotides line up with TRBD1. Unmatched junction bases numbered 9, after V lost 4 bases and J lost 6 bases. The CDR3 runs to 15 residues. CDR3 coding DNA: TGTGCCAGCAGTTCATGGGACAGCCGGTCTCAGCCCCAGCATTTT. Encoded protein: CASSSWDSRSQPQHF.

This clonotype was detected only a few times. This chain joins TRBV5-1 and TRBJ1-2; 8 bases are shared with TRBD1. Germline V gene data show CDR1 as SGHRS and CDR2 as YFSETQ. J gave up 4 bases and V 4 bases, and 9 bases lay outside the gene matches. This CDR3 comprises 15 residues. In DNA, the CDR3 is TGCGCCAGCAGCCCAGGGGGCGGAACGAGCTATGGCTACACCTTC. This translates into CASSPGGGTSYGYTF.

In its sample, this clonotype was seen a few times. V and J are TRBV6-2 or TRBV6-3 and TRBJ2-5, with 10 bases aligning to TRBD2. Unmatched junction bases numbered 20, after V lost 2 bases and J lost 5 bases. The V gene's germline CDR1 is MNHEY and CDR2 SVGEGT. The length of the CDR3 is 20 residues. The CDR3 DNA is TGTGCCAGCAGTTACGCCGAAGCGGGAGGGCCAGTTCAAAGTCTGGAGACCCAGTACTTC. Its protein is CASSYAEAGGPVQSLETQYF.

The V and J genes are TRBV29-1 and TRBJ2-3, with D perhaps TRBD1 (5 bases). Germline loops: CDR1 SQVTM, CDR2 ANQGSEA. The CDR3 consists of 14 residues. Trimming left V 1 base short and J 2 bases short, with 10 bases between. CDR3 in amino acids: CSVEGAGPTDTQYF. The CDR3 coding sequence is TGCAGCGTTGAAGGGGCAGGGCCCACAGATACGCAGTATTTT.

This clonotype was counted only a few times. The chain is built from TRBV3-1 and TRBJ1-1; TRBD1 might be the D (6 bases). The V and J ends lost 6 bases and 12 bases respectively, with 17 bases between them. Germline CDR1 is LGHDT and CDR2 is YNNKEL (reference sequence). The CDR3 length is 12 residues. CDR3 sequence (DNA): TGTGCCAGCAGTCGGGAAGGGGGTCGGTCTTTCTTT. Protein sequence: CASSREGGRSFF.

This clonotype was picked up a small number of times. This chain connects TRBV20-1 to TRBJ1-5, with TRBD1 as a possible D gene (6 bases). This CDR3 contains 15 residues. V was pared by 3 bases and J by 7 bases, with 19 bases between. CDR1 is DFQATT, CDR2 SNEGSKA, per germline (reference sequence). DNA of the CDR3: TGCAGTGCTAGTATCCCGGGACATTTTGGCCAGCCCCAGCATTTT. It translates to CSASIPGHFGQPQHF.

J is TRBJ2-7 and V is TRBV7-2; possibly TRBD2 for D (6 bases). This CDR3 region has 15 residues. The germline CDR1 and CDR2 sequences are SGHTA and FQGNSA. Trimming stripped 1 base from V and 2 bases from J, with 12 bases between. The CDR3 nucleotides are TGTGCCAGCAGCTTAGTAGCGCCGGGGGCCTACGAGCAGTACTTC. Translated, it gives CASSLVAPGAYEQYF.

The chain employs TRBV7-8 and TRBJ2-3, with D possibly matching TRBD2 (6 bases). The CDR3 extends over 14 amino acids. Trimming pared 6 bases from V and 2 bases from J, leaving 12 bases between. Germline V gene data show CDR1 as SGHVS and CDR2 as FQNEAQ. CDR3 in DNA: TGTGCCAGCAGTGATAGCGGCTACACAGATACGCAGTATTTT. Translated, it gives CASSDSGYTDTQYF.

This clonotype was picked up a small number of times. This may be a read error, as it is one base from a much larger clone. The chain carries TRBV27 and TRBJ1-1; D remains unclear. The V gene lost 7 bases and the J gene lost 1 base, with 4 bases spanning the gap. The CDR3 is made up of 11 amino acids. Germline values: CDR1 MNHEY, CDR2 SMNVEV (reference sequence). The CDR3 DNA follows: TGTGCCAGCAAAAAGAACACTGAAGCTTTCTTT. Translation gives CASKKNTEAFF.

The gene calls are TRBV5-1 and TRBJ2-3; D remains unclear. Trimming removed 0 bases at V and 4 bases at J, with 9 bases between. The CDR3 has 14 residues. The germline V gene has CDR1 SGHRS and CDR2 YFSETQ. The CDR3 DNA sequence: TGCGCCAGCAGCTTGGCTGGTTCCGCAGATACGCAGTATTTT. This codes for CASSLAGSADTQYF.

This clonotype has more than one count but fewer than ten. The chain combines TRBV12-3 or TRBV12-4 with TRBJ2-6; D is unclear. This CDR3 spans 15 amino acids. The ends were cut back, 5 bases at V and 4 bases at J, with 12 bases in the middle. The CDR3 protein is CASSPTWAGANVLTF. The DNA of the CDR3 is TGTGCCAGCAGTCCCACATGGGCCGGGGCCAACGTCCTGACTTTC.